The 26 T cell receptor beta chains given below trace back to one sample, sequenced in a study of OX40 agonist ivuxolimab in advanced cancers. The data were produced by immunoSEQ multiplex PCR, yet TCRdb's version contains in-frame clones alone and is incomplete. The sample includes approximately 68,000 clones, approximately 87% of them seen just once. Material: CD4+ or CD8+ T cells sorted from blood, obtained in a trial of the OX40 agonist ivuxolimab. These receptors all stem from an adult with an advanced solid tumor such as melanoma, head and neck, liver or kidney cancer.

V usage is TRBV11-2 and J usage is TRBJ2-2; 7 nucleotides agree with TRBD2. The germline V gene encodes CDR1 SGHAT and CDR2 FQNNGV. V lost 4 bases and J lost 5; bases outside the gene matches: 10. CDR3 length equals 16 residues. The CDR3 here is CASSSEAASGTGELFF. The CDR3, as DNA: TGTGCCAGCAGCTCCGAGGCTGCTAGCGGAACCGGGGAGCTGTTTTTT.

V gene TRBV5-5 combines with J gene TRBJ2-7; no clear D gene. The CDR3 is made up of 14 amino acids. From germline, CDR1 is SGHKS and CDR2 YYEKEE (reference sequence). Trimming left V 0 bases short and J 1 base short, with 8 bases between. As DNA, the CDR3 is TGTGCCAGCAGCTTGGTCCGGGTATCCTACGAGCAGTACTTC. Translation: CASSLVRVSYEQYF.

The rearrangement joins TRBV7-9 to TRBJ2-3; weak D call: TRBD2 (7 bases). Between the trimmed V and J ends, which lost 5 bases and 8 bases, there was a span of 14 bases. Looked up from germline, CDR1 is SEHNR and CDR2 is FQNEAQ (reference sequence). The CDR3 sequence is 13 residues long. The CDR3 here is CASSLRGAGTQYF. The CDR3 DNA is TGTGCCAGCAGCCTCCGGGGGGCGGGTACGCAGTATTTT.

This chain uses TRBV5-1 with TRBJ2-6; D unresolved. Germline V gene sequence: CDR1 SGHRS, CDR2 YFSETQ. The V end lost 2 bases, the J end lost 0 bases, and 9 bases lay between the germline ends. This CDR3 region has 16 residues. CDR3 residues: CASSFASSSGANVLTF. CDR3 DNA: TGCGCCAGCAGCTTCGCCTCAAGCTCTGGGGCCAACGTCCTGACTTTC.

The chain joins TRBV5-4 to TRBJ2-3, with 8 bases that match TRBD1. The V gene's germline CDR1 is SGHNT and CDR2 YYREEE (reference sequence). Losses at the gene ends were 5 bases for V and 6 bases for J; bases not matched to a gene: 11. This CDR3 is 15 amino acids long. The CDR3 coding sequence is TGTGCCAGCAGGAGGACAGGGCGAAGTGGGGATACGCAGTATTTT. This translates into CASRRTGRSGDTQYF. Supplemented by reference TRBV5-4 and TRBJ2-3, the full variable domain reads ETGVTQSPTHLIKTRGQQVTLRCSSQSGHNTVSWYQQALGQGPQFIFQYYREEENGRGNFPPRFSGLQFPNYSSELNVNALELDDSALYLCASRRTGRSGDTQYFGPGTRLTVL.

This sequence joins TRBV5-1 and TRBJ1-2, with D perhaps TRBD1 (6 bases). This CDR3 spans 14 amino acids. Trimming took 0 bases from V and 5 from J, leaving 11 bases between them. CDR1 is SGHRS, CDR2 YFSETQ, per germline. The CDR3 spells CASSLGRGGYGYTF. Written as DNA, the CDR3 is TGCGCCAGCAGCTTGGGTAGAGGGGGGTATGGCTACACCTTC.

This clone was recorded only once. The chain couples TRBV25-1 to TRBJ1-2; D perhaps matches TRBD1 (6 bases). Trimming pared 5 bases from V and 3 bases from J, leaving 10 bases between. CDR1 and CDR2 (germline): MGHDK, SYGVNS. The CDR3 totals 13 residues. CDR3 nucleotide sequence: TGTGCCAGCAGTCTCACAGGGTACTATGGCTACACCTTC. Translated: CASSLTGYYGYTF.

The chain recombines TRBV18 with TRBJ2-3; D unclear. The V end lost 5 bases, the J end lost 6 bases, and 9 bases lay between the germline ends. Germline values: CDR1 KGHSH, CDR2 LQKENI. The CDR3 has 12 residues. The CDR3 is CASSGIRDTQYF. The CDR3 bases are TGTGCCAGCTCAGGCATCAGGGATACGCAGTATTTT.

This sequence joins TRBV2 and TRBJ2-7; D not resolved. In germline, CDR1 is SNHLY, CDR2 FYNNEI. The CDR3 extends over 13 amino acids. Trimming removed 4 bases at V and 7 bases at J, with 14 bases between. The CDR3 DNA sequence: TGTGCCAGCAGTGTGGTCCTTTTAGGGGAGCAGTACTTC. Translating it yields CASSVVLLGEQYF. Using reference TRBV2 and TRBJ2-7 for the parts outside the CDR3, the full variable domain is EPEVTQTPSHQVTQMGQEVILRCVPISNHLYFYWYRQILGQKVEFLVSFYNNEISEKSEIFDDQFSVERPDGSNFTLKIRSTKLEDSAMYFCASSVVLLGEQYFGPGTRLTVT.

The rearrangement uses TRBV19 and TRBJ2-7; D ambiguous. The CDR3 contains 12 residues. Between the trimmed V and J ends, which lost 5 bases and 3 bases, there was a span of 8 bases. Germline CDR1 is LNHDA and CDR2 is SQIVND (reference sequence). CDR3 residues: CASSGTNYEQYF. The CDR3, as DNA: TGTGCCAGTAGTGGAACGAACTACGAGCAGTACTTC.

V and J are TRBV18 and TRBJ2-5; D may be TRBD1 or TRBD2 (5 bases each). Germline-derived CDR1 and CDR2 are KGHSH and LQKENI. The CDR3 is made up of 17 amino acids. The germline V and J ends were trimmed by 3 bases and 1 base, with 18 bases remaining between them. CDR3 loop: CASSPRGGTDAQETQYF. The DNA of the CDR3 is TGTGCCAGCTCACCCCGCGGTGGGACGGACGCCCAAGAGACCCAGTACTTC.

J is TRBJ2-2 and V is TRBV12-2. TRBV12-2 is assigned pseudogene status. The CDR3 sequence is 12 residues long. The CDR3 is CASRSLPGELFF. The CDR3 region has the DNA TGTGCAAGTCGCTCTTTACCCGGGGAGCTGTTTTTT.

V is TRBV2 and J is TRBJ2-7, with D possibly matching TRBD1 (6 bases). Per germline, CDR1 SNHLY and CDR2 FYNNEI. Trimming shortened V by 6 bases and J by 5 bases, and 17 bases separated the two germline ends. The CDR3 is 14 amino acids. The DNA for the CDR3 is TGTGCCAGCAGGAAACAGGGTTCGTCCGACGAGCAGTACTTC. This sequence encodes CASRKQGSSDEQYF.

This chain links TRBV18 with TRBJ1-5; D is ambiguous. CDR1 and CDR2 from the germline V gene are KGHSH and LQKENI. This CDR3 contains 13 residues. With 3 bases removed from V and 5 bases from J, the gap between germline ends came to 8 bases. The CDR3 here is CASSPGSDQPQHF. The DNA of the CDR3 is TGTGCCAGCTCACCGGGGAGTGATCAGCCCCAGCATTTT.

This chain uses TRBV27 with TRBJ1-1; possible D gene TRBD1, 5 bases. Germline V lookup: CDR1 MNHEY, CDR2 SMNVEV (reference sequence). The V end lost 5 bases, the J end lost 2 bases, and 12 bases lay between the germline ends. The CDR3 is 14 amino acids. The CDR3 DNA sequence: TGTGCCAGCAGTCTCGGACATACCAACACTGAAGCTTTCTTT. This encodes CASSLGHTNTEAFF.

This rearrangement joins TRBV7-2 to TRBJ1-4; D is unclear. The CDR3 length is 14 residues. With 0 bases removed from V and 7 bases from J, the gap between germline ends came to 9 bases. The V gene's germline CDR1 is SGHTA and CDR2 FQGNSA. In DNA form, the CDR3 reads TGTGCCAGCAGCTTAGCGATGGTGGGTGAAAAACTGTTTTTT. Translation: CASSLAMVGEKLFF.

V is TRBV6-1 and J is TRBJ2-7; 8 bases align to TRBD1. The germline V gene has CDR1 MNHNS and CDR2 SASEGT. V trimming: 2 bases; J trimming: 3 bases; junction bases outside the gene matches: 9. The CDR3 runs to 16 residues. The CDR3 spells CASSERERTGSYEQYF. The CDR3 region has the DNA TGTGCCAGCAGTGAAAGGGAAAGGACAGGGAGCTACGAGCAGTACTTC.

V is TRBV7-2 and J is TRBJ2-7; the D call may be TRBD1 or TRBD2 (5 bases each). The CDR3 has 14 residues. CDR1 and CDR2 from the germline V gene are SGHTA and FQGNSA. Trimming cost V 5 bases and J 2 bases, with 13 bases left between them. CDR3 sequence (DNA): TGTGCCAGCAGCGACCGGGACGGCACCTACGAGCAGTACTTC. It encodes CASSDRDGTYEQYF.

The chain couples TRBV5-1 to TRBJ1-1; 9 bases match TRBD1. Germline lookup yields CDR1 SGHRS and CDR2 YFSETQ. V was clipped by 4 bases and J by 6 bases; unmatched bases: 10. The CDR3 contains 15 residues. The CDR3 is CASSLRTGEGAEAFF. In nucleotides, the CDR3 is TGCGCCAGCAGCCTCCGGACAGGGGAGGGAGCTGAAGCTTTCTTT.

The chain combines TRBV28 with TRBJ2-1; D perhaps matches TRBD2 (8 bases). The CDR3 loop spans 16 amino acids. Trimming pared 11 bases from V and 4 bases from J, leaving 24 bases between. CDR1 MDHEN and CDR2 SYDVKM come from the germline V gene. The CDR3 DNA follows: TGTGCCGCGACAGGGTCGGGAGCGGGAGTTTACAATGAGCAGTTCTTC. It encodes CAATGSGAGVYNEQFF.

The chain recombines TRBV6-1 with TRBJ2-1; D gene ambiguous. Per germline, CDR1 MNHNS and CDR2 SASEGT. The germline V and J ends were trimmed by 2 bases and 0 bases, with 8 bases remaining between them. The CDR3 has 15 amino acids. CDR3 in amino acids: CASSEQRSSYNEQFF. The CDR3, as DNA: TGTGCCAGCAGTGAACAGAGGAGCTCCTACAATGAGCAGTTCTTC.

For the CDR3, the DNA is TGTGCCAGCAGTGTGGGGGTCAATGAGCAGTTCTTC. Protein: CASSVGVNEQFF. V and J are TRBV6-1 and TRBJ2-1; D tentatively reads TRBD1 or TRBD2 (5 bases each). Trimming removed 4 bases from V and 6 bases from J, with 7 bases in between. This CDR3 region has 12 residues. Germline V CDR1 and CDR2: MNHNS, SASEGT.

The chain carries TRBV4-2 and TRBJ1-4; a weak D match, TRBD1 (5 bases). V lost 4 bases, J lost 7 bases, and 13 bases lay in between. From germline, CDR1 is LGHNA and CDR2 YNFKEQ. This CDR3 region has 14 residues. The CDR3 DNA sequence: TGTGCCAGCAGCCTTAACAGGCGGGGTGAAAAACTGTTTTTT. It translates to CASSLNRRGEKLFF.

This clone is medium-sized (0.01 to 0.1%) by share. This chain uses TRBV9 with TRBJ1-6; 7 positions agree with TRBD1. Germline loops: CDR1 SGDLS, CDR2 YYNGEE. J gave up 5 bases and V 4 bases, and 6 bases lay outside the gene matches. CDR3 length: 15 residues. CDR3 nucleotide sequence: TGTGCCAGCAGCAAAGGGACAGCCGATAATTCACCCCTCCACTTT. Amino acids: CASSKGTADNSPLHF.

This clone was seen more than once but under ten times. This chain uses TRBV18 with TRBJ2-7; D ambiguous. Germline V gene data show CDR1 as KGHSH and CDR2 as LQKENI. The V and J ends lost 2 bases and 4 bases respectively, with 12 bases between them. This CDR3 spans 14 amino acids. CDR3 amino acids: CASSPAIGSYEQYF. The CDR3 DNA reads as TGTGCCAGCTCACCAGCGATTGGCAGTTACGAGCAGTACTTC.

The chain joins TRBV7-3 to TRBJ1-1, with D unresolved. V was trimmed by 3 bases and J by 4 bases, leaving 12 bases between them. The CDR3 has 14 residues. The germline V gene has CDR1 SGHTA and CDR2 FQGTGA. The CDR3 nucleotides read TGTGCCAGCAGCTTGTGGCCAACGGGCACTGAAGCTTTCTTT. Amino acid sequence: CASSLWPTGTEAFF. Filled out from reference TRBV7-3 and TRBJ1-1, the complete variable domain reads GAGVSQTPSNKVTEKGKYVELRCDPISGHTALYWYRQSLGQGPEFLIYFQGTGAADDSGLPNDRFFAVRPEGSVSTLKIQRTERGDSAVYLCASSLWPTGTEAFFGQGTRLTVV.